This TCR beta chain is from a study of blood T cell repertoires in COVID-19. Per the original data handling: Reference gene primer amplification yielded estimated nucleated cell counts. Data came from immunoSEQ multiplex PCR; TCRdb stores just in-frame clones and leaves some out. D and trimming were read from the DNA, whereas the V and J calls and clone size are those reported in that table. The sample has several thousand clones; around four fifths are singletons. The CDR3 spans 18 residues. Trimming stripped 2 bases from V and 1 base from J, with 17 bases between. CDR1 is MGHRA, CDR2 YSYEKL, per germline.

The sequenced material came from peripheral blood. This TCR was sampled from a human donor in a cohort sampled during active COVID-19. This sequence joins TRBV4-1 and TRBJ2-2; maybe TRBD1 (6 bases). CDR3 loop: CASSQNSGTKKNTGELFF. CDR3 DNA: TGCGCCAGCAGCCAAAACTCCGGGACAAAAAAGAACACCGGGGAGCTGTTTTTT.